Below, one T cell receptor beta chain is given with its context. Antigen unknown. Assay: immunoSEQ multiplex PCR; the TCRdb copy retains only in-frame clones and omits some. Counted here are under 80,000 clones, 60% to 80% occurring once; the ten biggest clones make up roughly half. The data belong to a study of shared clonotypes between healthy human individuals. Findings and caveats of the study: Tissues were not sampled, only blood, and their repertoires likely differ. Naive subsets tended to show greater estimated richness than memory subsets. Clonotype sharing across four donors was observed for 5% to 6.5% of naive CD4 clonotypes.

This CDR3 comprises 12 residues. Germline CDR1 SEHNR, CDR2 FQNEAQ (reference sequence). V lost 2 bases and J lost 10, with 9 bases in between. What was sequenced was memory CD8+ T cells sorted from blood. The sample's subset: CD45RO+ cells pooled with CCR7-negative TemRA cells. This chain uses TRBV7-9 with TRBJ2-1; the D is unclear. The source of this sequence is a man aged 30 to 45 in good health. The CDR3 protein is CASSLSPGEQFF. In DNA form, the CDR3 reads TGTGCCAGCAGCTTAAGTCCAGGCGAGCAGTTCTTC. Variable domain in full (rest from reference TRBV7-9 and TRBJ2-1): DTGVSQNPRHKITKRGQNVTFRCDPISEHNRLYWYRQTLGQGPEFLTYFQNEAQLEKSRLLSDRFSAERPKGSFSTLEIQRTEQGDSAMYLCASSLSPGEQFFGPGTRLTVL.